The 23 T cell receptor beta chains listed next were all sequenced from one sample in a study of T cell responses to AZD1222 COVID-19 vaccine. Profiling relied on immunoSEQ multiplex PCR, and the TCRdb table lists in-frame clones only, not all of them. The table includes about 120,000 clones, around 89% detected once. The input for sequencing was peripheral blood, taken on day 0 of AZD1222 vaccination. Receptor source: an adult in good health.

The chain recombines TRBV11-2 with TRBJ2-7, with D perhaps TRBD1 or TRBD2 (6 bases each). V gave up 3 bases and J gave up 3 bases, with 12 bases separating them. This CDR3 has 14 amino acids. In germline, CDR1 is SGHAT, CDR2 FQNNGV. CDR3 region: CASSFAGEVYEQYF. CDR3 in DNA: TGTGCCAGCAGCTTCGCAGGGGAGGTCTACGAGCAGTACTTC.

This clone was detected only a few times. The chain has TRBV27 and TRBJ1-1, with 7 bases matching TRBD1. Germline V gene lookup returns CDR1 MNHEY and CDR2 SMNVEV (reference sequence). The V gene end was trimmed by 5 bases and the J gene end by 5 bases; junction bases not matched to a gene: 5. This CDR3 has 13 residues. CDR3 DNA: TGTGCCAGCAGTGAAAGGGGGCCGACTGAAGCTTTCTTT. This encodes CASSERGPTEAFF.

V gene TRBV28 combines with J gene TRBJ1-1, with 9 nucleotides matching TRBD1. The CDR3 spans 14 residues. Germline values: CDR1 MDHEN, CDR2 SYDVKM. J was trimmed by 4 bases and V by 6 bases; bases with no gene match: 6. The CDR3 is CASRLQGATTEAFF. DNA for the CDR3: TGTGCCAGCAGATTACAGGGGGCGACCACTGAAGCTTTCTTT.

This rearrangement joins TRBV7-9 to TRBJ1-1; D unresolved. The CDR3 has 13 residues. The germline V gene encodes CDR1 SEHNR and CDR2 FQNEAQ (reference sequence). V was clipped by 3 bases and J by 4 bases, with 9 bases between them. The CDR3 here is CASSLDLRTEAFF. CDR3 DNA: TGTGCCAGCAGCTTGGACCTACGCACTGAAGCTTTCTTT.

This clone was seen a handful of times. V is TRBV29-1 and J is TRBJ2-1; TRBD2 matches at 13 bases. V dropped 6 bases and J dropped 0; count of bases not matched to a gene: 8. The CDR3 spans 17 residues. Germline V gives CDR1 SQVTM, CDR2 ANQGSEA. The CDR3 spells CSVGTSGDMSSYNEQFF. CDR3 DNA sequence: TGCAGCGTCGGGACTAGCGGGGACATGAGCTCCTACAATGAGCAGTTCTTC.

This clone occurred once. This chain links TRBV3-1 (or the pseudogene TRBV3-2) with TRBJ1-2; weak D call: TRBD1 (6 bases). The CDR3 loop spans 18 amino acids. Trimming removed 1 base from V and 5 bases from J, with 23 bases in between. Germline CDR1 is LGHDT and CDR2 is YNNKEL (reference sequence). CDR3: CASSQVIRDNANNYGYTF. Written as DNA, the CDR3 is TGTGCCAGCAGCCAAGTTATCCGGGACAACGCTAACAATTATGGCTACACCTTC.

This sequence joins TRBV7-3 and TRBJ2-6, with 9 positions matching TRBD1. The trim removed 2 bases at V and 0 bases at J, leaving 8 bases unmatched. The CDR3 sequence is 19 residues long. Germline lookup yields CDR1 SGHTA and CDR2 FQGTGA. The CDR3 DNA reads as TGTGCCAGCAGCTTATTCAGGACAGGGGTGCTCTCTGGGGCCAACGTCCTGACTTTC. This sequence encodes CASSLFRTGVLSGANVLTF.

The chain recombines TRBV7-2 with TRBJ2-1; 11 bases line up with TRBD1. CDR3 length equals 15 residues. J was trimmed by 2 bases and V by 8 bases; bases with no gene match: 5. Germline CDR1 SGHTA, CDR2 FQGNSA. The CDR3 reads CASGGQGVAYNEQFF. The CDR3, as DNA: TGTGCCAGCGGGGGACAGGGGGTGGCCTACAATGAGCAGTTCTTC.

The chain employs TRBV28 and TRBJ1-1, with 9 bases that match TRBD1. V dropped 5 bases and J dropped 4; count of bases not matched to a gene: 11. The CDR3 sequence is 16 residues long. The V gene's germline CDR1 is MDHEN and CDR2 SYDVKM. Here the CDR3 DNA reads TGTGCCAGCAGTCCGCGGACAGGGGTTGAATTCACTGAAGCTTTCTTT. The encoded protein is CASSPRTGVEFTEAFF.

The V gene is TRBV10-3, the J gene TRBJ1-5, with 7 bases aligning to TRBD1. Germline CDR1 reads ENHRY; CDR2 reads SYGVKD. With 0 bases clipped from V and 3 bases from J, the junction kept 2 bases outside the gene matches. The CDR3 contains 15 residues. The CDR3 reads CAISESGQNNQPQHF. The DNA for the CDR3 is TGTGCCATCAGTGAGTCGGGACAGAACAATCAGCCCCAGCATTTT.

The rearrangement links TRBV19 to TRBJ2-5; D may be TRBD1 (6 bases). V lost 3 bases to trimming and J lost 7 bases, with 15 bases between them. Germline CDR1 is LNHDA and CDR2 is SQIVND (reference sequence). The CDR3 contains 14 residues. Here the CDR3 reads CASSMGHLSWTQYF. The CDR3 DNA sequence: TGTGCCAGTAGTATGGGACACCTGTCCTGGACCCAGTACTTC.

The rearrangement uses TRBV7-9 and TRBJ2-1; 9 bases are shared with TRBD2. The CDR3 runs to 16 residues. Germline CDR1 and CDR2: SEHNR and FQNEAQ (reference sequence). V lost 6 bases and J lost 7; bases outside the gene matches: 13. CDR3 protein: CASSPSGTSRENEQFF. The CDR3 DNA is TGTGCCAGCAGTCCTTCCGGGACTAGCCGTGAAAATGAGCAGTTCTTC.

The chain has TRBV5-6 and TRBJ2-3; D is ambiguous. Trimming took off 4 bases at V and 6 bases at J, with 15 bases between the two ends. The germline V gene has CDR1 SGHDT and CDR2 YYEEEE. The CDR3 sequence is 14 residues long. The CDR3 bases are TGTGCCAGCAGCGCATCAGGAATTTACGATACGCAGTATTTT. Its protein is CASSASGIYDTQYF.

For the CDR3, the DNA is TGTGCCAGCAGCCCACTAGCGGGGGGGTTAAGAGATACGCAGTATTTT. This translates into CASSPLAGGLRDTQYF. This chain connects TRBV3-1 (or the pseudogene TRBV3-2) to TRBJ2-3, with 13 bases fitting TRBD2. After removal of 4 bases from V and 5 bases from J, the junction contained 6 bases not matched to a gene. Germline V gives CDR1 LGHDT, CDR2 YNNKEL (reference sequence). The CDR3 sequence is 16 residues long.

This clone turned up a few times. V is TRBV5-1 and J is TRBJ1-1; D is ambiguous. CDR3 size: 13 residues. CDR1 and CDR2 (germline): SGHRS, YFSETQ. V was shortened by 6 bases and J by 6 bases, with 15 bases between the two germline ends. CDR3 bases: TGCGCCAGCACCTTCTCCACCTCAGCTGAAGCTTTCTTT. Protein: CASTFSTSAEAFF.

The chain has TRBV9 and TRBJ1-4; no firm D call. Trimming removed 4 bases from V and 8 bases from J, with 27 bases in between. Germline CDR1 and CDR2: SGDLS and YYNGEE. The CDR3 has 18 amino acids. As DNA, the CDR3 is TGTGCCAGCAGCTCCACTGTAAGGTCGGACGGTGGAGAGGAAAAACTGTTTTTT. It specifies CASSSTVRSDGGEEKLFF.

V usage is TRBV4-3 and J usage is TRBJ1-2, with a weak D call TRBD1 (5 bases). The V and J ends lost 0 bases and 6 bases respectively, with 11 bases between them. CDR3 length: 14 residues. Germline-derived CDR1 and CDR2 are LGHNA and YSLEER. CDR3 protein: CASSQDFKGNGYTF. The CDR3 bases are TGCGCCAGCAGCCAAGATTTTAAGGGGAATGGCTACACCTTC.

This rearrangement joins TRBV5-1 to TRBJ1-2, with D possibly TRBD1 on 5 matching bases. Germline V lookup: CDR1 SGHRS, CDR2 YFSETQ. This CDR3 is 15 amino acids long. The V gene lost 0 bases and the J gene lost 3 bases, with 12 bases spanning the gap. CDR3 in amino acids: CASSLGGRGDYGYTF. CDR3 nucleotide sequence: TGCGCCAGCAGCTTGGGGGGAAGGGGCGACTATGGCTACACCTTC.

In this sample, this clone turned up a few times. This sequence joins TRBV5-1 and TRBJ2-1; 7 bases agree with TRBD2. This CDR3 has 13 residues. CDR1 is SGHRS and CDR2 is YFSETQ in the germline V gene. The V segment lost 2 bases and the J segment 9 bases; nucleotides outside the gene matches: 5. In DNA, the CDR3 is TGCGCCAGCAGCTTTCCGGGGGAGGGTGAGCAGTTCTTC. This sequence encodes CASSFPGEGEQFF.

DNA for the CDR3: TGTGCCAGCAGCTACCGGGAAGCTCAAGCGGGCCATGGCTACACCTTC. Translation gives CASSYREAQAGHGYTF. The gene calls are TRBV7-8 and TRBJ1-2; D ambiguous. Germline V gives CDR1 SGHVS, CDR2 FQNEAQ. The ends were cut back, 4 bases at V and 6 bases at J, with 21 bases in the middle. The CDR3 contains 16 residues.

The genes are TRBV10-3 and TRBJ1-1; D possibly corresponds to TRBD1 (6 bases). Trimming cost V 1 base and J 5 bases, with 11 bases left between them. The germline gives CDR1 ENHRY, CDR2 SYGVKD. The CDR3 contains 14 residues. The CDR3 coding sequence is TGTGCCATCAGTGAGTTCACAGGGACAACTGAAGCTTTCTTT. Translating it yields CAISEFTGTTEAFF.

This clone appeared once. The V and J genes are TRBV2 and TRBJ2-7; TRBD1 might be the D (8 bases). The V gene lost 10 bases and the J gene lost 1 base, with 17 bases spanning the gap. The CDR3 totals 14 residues. Germline assignment: CDR1 SNHLY and CDR2 FYNNEI. CDR3 region: CATQQGGQSYEQYF. CDR3 coding DNA: TGTGCCACTCAACAGGGGGGGCAATCCTACGAGCAGTACTTC.

V is TRBV6-1 and J is TRBJ2-7; perhaps TRBD2 as D (6 bases). The germline V and J ends were trimmed by 1 base and 2 bases, with 12 bases remaining between them. Germline V gene data show CDR1 as MNHNS and CDR2 as SASEGT. The CDR3 is made up of 15 amino acids. The CDR3 nucleotides are TGTGCCAGCAGTGAAGTTGGAGGGCCCGCCTACGAGCAGTACTTC. It codes for CASSEVGGPAYEQYF.